One sample yielded the 27 T cell receptor beta chains listed below, sequenced in a study of T cell clones after liver transplantation. Measured with immunoSEQ multiplex PCR; TCRdb has only the in-frame clones, and not every one. The sample holds tens of thousands of clones; about two thirds are singletons and the top ten take approximately 15%. The sequencing used CD4+ T cells from blood, collected before liver transplant. Receptors originate from a human donor who received a liver transplant.

The chain couples TRBV2 to TRBJ2-7, with D unresolved. There are 12 residues in the CDR3. V was trimmed by 5 bases and J by 3 bases, leaving 8 bases between them. Looked up from germline, CDR1 is SNHLY and CDR2 is FYNNEI. The CDR3 protein is CASSRSSYEQYF. In DNA, the CDR3 is TGTGCCAGCAGTCGGAGCAGCTACGAGCAGTACTTC.

J is TRBJ2-7 and V is TRBV9; the match to TRBD1 covers 7 bases. The V and J ends lost 3 bases and 5 bases, in that order; junction bases with no gene match: 11. The CDR3 loop spans 15 amino acids. Germline CDR1 and CDR2: SGDLS and YYNGEE. The CDR3, as DNA: TGTGCCAGCAGCGCCCAGTTAAGGGGGCTGGACGAGCAGTACTTC. This sequence encodes CASSAQLRGLDEQYF.

V gene TRBV2 combines with J gene TRBJ2-5; TRBD1 matches 7 bases. CDR3 length: 15 residues. The V and J ends lost 6 bases and 0 bases, in that order; junction bases with no gene match: 7. From germline, CDR1 is SNHLY and CDR2 FYNNEI. CDR3 in amino acids: CASSLGGQYQETQYF. For the CDR3, the DNA is TGTGCCAGCAGCCTAGGGGGACAGTACCAAGAGACCCAGTACTTC. Variable domain in full (rest from reference TRBV2 and TRBJ2-5): EPEVTQTPSHQVTQMGQEVILRCVPISNHLYFYWYRQILGQKVEFLVSFYNNEISEKSEIFDDQFSVERPDGSNFTLKIRSTKLEDSAMYFCASSLGGQYQETQYFGPGTRLLVL.

The chain joins TRBV18 to TRBJ1-5; a weak D match, TRBD1 (5 bases). V lost 2 bases and J 2 bases, leaving 10 bases between the germline ends. The length of the CDR3 is 15 residues. Germline CDR1 reads KGHSH; CDR2 reads LQKENI. CDR3 protein: CASSPGGGGNQPQHF. In DNA form, the CDR3 reads TGTGCCAGCTCACCAGGGGGGGGAGGCAATCAGCCCCAGCATTTT.

This clone occurred once. The V gene is TRBV5-1, the J gene TRBJ2-7, with 9 bases aligning to TRBD1. Germline-derived CDR1 and CDR2 are SGHRS and YFSETQ. This CDR3 region has 12 residues. Trimming removed 3 bases from V and 6 bases from J; junction bases left unmatched: 1. The CDR3 bases are TGCGCCAGCAGCTGGGGACAGGGCGAGCAGTACTTC. It is translated as CASSWGQGEQYF.

The table lists this clone with a count of one. CDR3 sequence: CASSVGQENSPLHF. CDR3 DNA: TGTGCCAGCAGCGTGGGGCAGGAGAATTCACCCCTCCACTTT. This chain joins TRBV9 and TRBJ1-6; D possibly corresponds to TRBD1 (5 bases). The CDR3 totals 14 residues. Germline V CDR1 and CDR2: SGDLS, YYNGEE. V gave up 2 bases and J gave up 7 bases, with 10 bases separating them.

V usage is TRBV11-2 and J usage is TRBJ1-1; 8 bases map to TRBD1. V was clipped by 4 bases and J by 9 bases; unmatched bases: 10. CDR3 length equals 14 residues. Germline V gene lookup returns CDR1 SGHAT and CDR2 FQNNGV. CDR3 sequence (DNA): TGTGCCAGCAGCTCACAGGGGGTCCCAGGTAAAGCTTTCTTT. It is translated as CASSSQGVPGKAFF.

In this sample, this clone turned up many times. The chain carries TRBV19 and TRBJ2-3, with D perhaps TRBD1 (6 bases). The germline gives CDR1 LNHDA, CDR2 SQIVND (reference sequence). With 6 bases removed from V and 1 base from J, the gap between germline ends came to 14 bases. The CDR3 is made up of 15 amino acids. The CDR3 region has the DNA TGTGCCAGTAGCTTACAGGGATGGGGCACAGATACGCAGTATTTT. Translating it yields CASSLQGWGTDTQYF. Based on the CDR3 plus reference TRBV19 and TRBJ2-3, the full variable domain is DGGITQSPKYLFRKEGQNVTLSCEQNLNHDAMYWYRQDPGQGLRLIYYSQIVNDFQKGDIAEGYSVSREKKESFPLTVTSAQKNPTAFYLCASSLQGWGTDTQYFGPGTRLTVL.

The chain combines TRBV7-9 with TRBJ1-6, with TRBD1 matching 8 bases. V gave up 5 bases and J gave up 10 bases; unmatched junction bases: 7. The CDR3 is 14 amino acids. CDR1 and CDR2 from the germline V gene are SEHNR and FQNEAQ (reference sequence). CDR3 protein: CASSPEGQASPLHF. CDR3 in DNA: TGTGCCAGCAGCCCGGAGGGACAGGCCTCACCCCTCCACTTT.

V usage is TRBV5-4 and J usage is TRBJ2-1, with D uncertain. The germline V gene has CDR1 SGHNT and CDR2 YYREEE (reference sequence). This CDR3 contains 15 residues. Trimming removed 0 bases at V and 0 bases at J, with 7 bases between. The CDR3 sequence: CASSLDVSSYNEQFF. The CDR3 coding sequence is TGTGCCAGCAGCTTGGACGTTAGCTCCTACAATGAGCAGTTCTTC.

The J gene is TRBJ1-2, the V gene TRBV29-1; D is perhaps TRBD1 (5 bases). This CDR3 has 13 residues. Germline V gene sequence: CDR1 SQVTM, CDR2 ANQGSEA. Trimming left V 8 bases short and J 3 bases short, with 16 bases between. CDR3 loop: CSSRGGKDYGYTF. CDR3 bases: TGCAGCTCCCGGGGGGGAAAGGACTATGGCTACACCTTC.

This sequence joins TRBV2 and TRBJ2-6, with a tentative D call TRBD2 (7 bases). In germline, CDR1 is SNHLY, CDR2 FYNNEI. The CDR3 has 17 amino acids. The V end lost 8 bases, the J end lost 1 base, and 18 bases lay between the germline ends. The CDR3 sequence: CASRGAGKVSGANVLTF. The CDR3 DNA follows: TGTGCCAGCCGGGGGGCGGGGAAGGTATCTGGGGCCAACGTCCTGACTTTC.

V is TRBV18 and J is TRBJ1-5, with D possibly being TRBD1 (6 bases). The germline V and J ends were trimmed by 2 bases and 2 bases, with 7 bases remaining between them. The CDR3 is 14 amino acids. Germline CDR1 is KGHSH and CDR2 is LQKENI. The CDR3 DNA sequence: TGTGCCAGCTCACCATCAGGGGGCAATCAGCCCCAGCATTTT. This codes for CASSPSGGNQPQHF.

J is TRBJ2-1 and V is TRBV11-2, with D perhaps TRBD2 (5 bases). V dropped 4 bases and J dropped 1 base, with 14 bases sitting between them. This CDR3 has 16 amino acids. Germline values: CDR1 SGHAT, CDR2 FQNNGV. CDR3 protein: CASSWTGSGSYNEQFF. The CDR3 region has the DNA TGTGCCAGCAGCTGGACTGGCTCGGGTTCCTACAATGAGCAGTTCTTC.

This chain uses TRBV6-1 with TRBJ2-2; unclear D gene. CDR1 and CDR2 from the germline V gene are MNHNS and SASEGT. The V end lost 2 bases, the J end lost 0 bases, and 10 bases lay between the germline ends. This CDR3 spans 16 amino acids. The CDR3 nucleotides read TGTGCCAGCAGTGAATATCGTAACTCGAACACCGGGGAGCTGTTTTTT. It codes for CASSEYRNSNTGELFF.

V and J are TRBV6-1 and TRBJ2-7; the match to TRBD1 covers 10 bases. This CDR3 region has 15 residues. V dropped 4 bases and J dropped 4; count of bases not matched to a gene: 7. Germline CDR1 and CDR2: MNHNS and SASEGT. Here the CDR3 reads CASSGWDRGRYEQYF. In DNA form, the CDR3 reads TGTGCCAGCAGTGGCTGGGACAGGGGTCGGTACGAGCAGTACTTC.

The chain couples TRBV11-3 to TRBJ2-7; no clear D. V dropped 2 bases and J dropped 6 bases, with 17 bases sitting between them. Germline V gives CDR1 SGHNT, CDR2 YENEEA. This CDR3 is built from 15 residues. The CDR3 here is CASSLNPSGPGEQYF. The CDR3 DNA reads as TGTGCCAGCAGCTTAAATCCTTCTGGGCCCGGCGAGCAGTACTTC.

This sequence joins TRBV2 and TRBJ1-1, with D maybe TRBD1 (6 bases). The CDR3 length is 12 residues. In germline, CDR1 is SNHLY, CDR2 FYNNEI. CDR3 in amino acids: CAKSTGRGEAFF. Written as DNA, the CDR3 is TGTGCTAAGTCAACAGGGAGGGGTGAAGCTTTCTTT.

This rearrangement joins TRBV6-5 to TRBJ1-4; 8 positions match TRBD1. The CDR3 length is 14 residues. Per the germline V gene, CDR1 is MNHEY and CDR2 is SVGAGI. V shed 9 bases and J 7 bases; nucleotides not matched to a gene: 10. CDR3 nucleotide sequence: TGTGCCAGGACCCGACAGGGGCGAGGTGAAAAACTGTTTTTT. Translation: CARTRQGRGEKLFF.

The CDR3 DNA reads TGTGCCAGCAGTTTCGGGACAGGGGTTCAAGAGACCCAGTACTTC. As protein: CASSFGTGVQETQYF. The rearrangement joins TRBV6-6 to TRBJ2-5; 10 bases match TRBD1. The CDR3 is made up of 15 amino acids. Trimming cost V 4 bases and J 2 bases; bases outside gene matches: 4. Looked up from germline, CDR1 is MNHNY and CDR2 is SVGAGI (reference sequence).

CDR3 nucleotides: TGTGCCAGTACCCCGGACAGGGGGAACACCGGGGAGCTGTTTTTT. It codes for CASTPDRGNTGELFF. V and J are TRBV19 and TRBJ2-2, with 9 bases that match TRBD1. The CDR3 is made up of 15 amino acids. CDR1 and CDR2 from the germline V gene are LNHDA and SQIVND (reference sequence). V was clipped by 7 bases and J by 1 base; unmatched bases: 4.

This rearrangement joins TRBV28 to TRBJ2-7; TRBD1 agrees at 8 bases. The trim removed 5 bases at V and 1 base at J, leaving 4 bases unmatched. Looked up from germline, CDR1 is MDHEN and CDR2 is SYDVKM. The CDR3 is 14 residues long. The CDR3 DNA reads as TGTGCCAGCAGTGCCGGGACAGGATCCTACGAGCAGTACTTC. This codes for CASSAGTGSYEQYF.

The chain carries TRBV10-2 and TRBJ1-1; D uncertain. Deletions cut 6 bases from V and 1 base from J, with 9 bases between. The length of the CDR3 is 13 residues. Germline CDR1 reads WSHSY; CDR2 reads SAAADI. The CDR3 region is CASSETGNTEAFF. In nucleotides, the CDR3 is TGCGCCAGCAGCGAGACGGGGAACACTGAAGCTTTCTTT.

The chain carries TRBV6-5 and TRBJ1-1, with 8 bases that match TRBD1. The CDR3 has 15 residues. The J segment lost 5 bases and the V segment lost 0 bases, leaving 5 bases of the junction unmatched. From germline, CDR1 is MNHEY and CDR2 SVGAGI. The CDR3 DNA sequence: TGTGCCAGCAGTTACTCTGAGACAGGGGAGACTGAAGCTTTCTTT. Translation: CASSYSETGETEAFF.

The rearrangement joins TRBV4-2 to TRBJ1-2, with a weak D call TRBD1 (6 bases). Germline V gene lookup returns CDR1 LGHNA and CDR2 YNFKEQ. This CDR3 has 13 residues. V gave up 5 bases and J gave up 2 bases, with 9 bases separating them. CDR3 residues: CASSTQGNYGYTF. The CDR3 nucleotides are TGTGCCAGCAGCACACAGGGAAACTATGGCTACACCTTC.

This chain joins TRBV11-2 and TRBJ2-2, with 8 nucleotides matching TRBD1. V trimming: 5 bases; J trimming: 5 bases; junction bases outside the gene matches: 10. Germline values: CDR1 SGHAT, CDR2 FQNNGV. The CDR3 loop spans 16 amino acids. The CDR3 here is CASSQGGQGRTGELFF. CDR3 nucleotides: TGTGCCAGCAGCCAAGGTGGACAGGGAAGGACCGGGGAGCTGTTTTTT.

This clone has a handful of counts. This chain joins TRBV28 and TRBJ1-1, with 7 positions matching TRBD1. V shed 6 bases, J shed 0 bases, and the junction held 10 bases outside the gene matches. Germline V CDR1 and CDR2: MDHEN, SYDVKM. The CDR3 runs to 16 residues. The DNA of the CDR3 is TGTGCCAGCAGGGGACCTCAGGGACAGATGAACACTGAAGCTTTCTTT. The encoded protein is CASRGPQGQMNTEAFF.